The source of this T cell receptor beta chain is a study of T cell changes during pregnancy in multiple sclerosis. The CDR3 has 15 residues. The V end was cut by 3 bases, the J end by 0 bases, with 9 bases between. The V gene's germline CDR1 is MDHEN and CDR2 SYDVKM. Profiled with immunoSEQ multiplex PCR; TCRdb holds only in-frame clones, not every one. This sample has around 88,000 clones, with around 92% found just once. This receptor was obtained from a female donor in good health, enrolled as a control in a pregnancy study. J is TRBJ1-5 and V is TRBV28; maybe TRBD1 (5 bases). Sequenced here: peripheral blood, sampled after pregnancy. CDR3 protein: CASSLAGISNQPQHF. The CDR3 DNA sequence: TGTGCCAGCAGTTTGGCAGGGATTAGCAATCAGCCCCAGCATTTT.